These 22 T cell receptor beta chains originate from one sample sequenced in a study of preoperative IRX-2 immunotherapy in early breast cancer. The protocol was immunoSEQ multiplex PCR, while the TCRdb copy is restricted to in-frame clones and leaves out a portion. The sample shows around 34,000 clones, 80% to 85% of them seen only once. The treatment is: preoperative locoregional IRX-2 cytokine immunotherapy. Sequenced material: lymph node tissue, taken from a patient treated with IRX-2 immunotherapy. The receptors come from a human donor with breast cancer.

V and J are TRBV6-8 and TRBJ2-2; 8 bases are a match to TRBD1. The CDR3 totals 15 residues. Trimming cost V 10 bases and J 5 bases; bases outside gene matches: 12. Per germline, CDR1 MNHGY and CDR2 SAAAGT. The CDR3 region has the DNA TGTGCCATCCCAGGGGGCGAGGTGCATACCGGGGAGCTGTTTTTT. As protein: CAIPGGEVHTGELFF.

This clone was observed a handful of times. The chain couples TRBV28 to TRBJ1-5; weak D call: TRBD1 (5 bases). The CDR3 runs to 12 residues. V was trimmed by 7 bases and J by 4 bases, leaving 8 bases between them. Germline CDR1 reads MDHEN; CDR2 reads SYDVKM. The DNA of the CDR3 is TGTGCCAGCATGGGGCCTAATCAGCCCCAGCATTTT. Protein sequence: CASMGPNQPQHF. Full variable domain (remainder filled in from reference TRBV28 and TRBJ1-5): DVKVTQSSRYLVKRTGEKVFLECVQDMDHENMFWYRQDPGLGLRLIYFSYDVKMKEKGDIPEGYSVSREKKERFSLILESASTNQTSMYLCASMGPNQPQHFGDGTRLSIL.

Here the CDR3 reads CASSIWGQIYGYTF. CDR3 DNA sequence: TGTGCCAGTAGTATATGGGGACAGATTTATGGCTACACCTTC. This chain joins TRBV19 and TRBJ1-2; TRBD1 aligns across 7 bases. The CDR3 consists of 14 residues. Germline V CDR1 and CDR2: LNHDA, SQIVND (reference sequence). J was trimmed by 5 bases and V by 2 bases; bases with no gene match: 5.

V gene TRBV29-1 combines with J gene TRBJ2-2; D is unresolved. The germline CDR1 and CDR2 sequences are SQVTM and ANQGSEA. V was cut by 6 bases and J by 4 bases, with 9 bases left in between. This CDR3 spans 12 amino acids. DNA for the CDR3: TGCAGCGTCGCCCCGGGCACCGGGGAGCTGTTTTTT. It is translated as CSVAPGTGELFF.

The chain combines TRBV6-8 with TRBJ2-2; 8 nucleotides line up with TRBD2. With 5 bases clipped from V and 0 bases from J, the junction kept 5 bases outside the gene matches. Germline V gene data show CDR1 as MNHGY and CDR2 as SAAAGT. The CDR3 has 16 amino acids. The CDR3 spells CASSRGLAANTGELFF. In DNA form, the CDR3 reads TGTGCCAGCAGTCGCGGACTAGCCGCGAACACCGGGGAGCTGTTTTTT.

The chain carries TRBV28 and TRBJ1-4; possibly TRBD1 for D (6 bases). Trimming took 6 bases from V and 8 from J, leaving 22 bases between them. The CDR3 has 16 residues. Germline V gene data show CDR1 as MDHEN and CDR2 as SYDVKM. CDR3 sequence: CASRGGGITLGEKLFF. The DNA of the CDR3 is TGTGCCAGCAGAGGGGGAGGGATCACCCTTGGGGAAAAACTGTTTTTT.

By proportion, this clone is large. The J gene is TRBJ2-1, the V gene TRBV14; no firm D call. In germline, CDR1 is SGHDN, CDR2 FVKESK. Trimming cost V 11 bases and J 8 bases, with 13 bases left between them. This CDR3 has 11 residues. This CDR3 is CASGPVDEQFF. The CDR3 nucleotides are TGTGCCTCTGGTCCCGTGGATGAGCAGTTCTTC.

The chain has TRBV6-8 and TRBJ1-5; D not resolved. Per germline, CDR1 MNHGY and CDR2 SAAAGT. The CDR3 is made up of 12 amino acids. Trimming removed 5 bases from V and 8 bases from J, with 10 bases in between. The CDR3 nucleotides are TGTGCCAGCAGTGCCCGGGAGGAGCCCCAGCATTTT. Its protein product is CASSAREEPQHF.

This clone was found once. In DNA form, the CDR3 reads TGTGCCAGCAGTTGGGGCGGGACTTCCTACGAGCAGTACTTC. Translating gives CASSWGGTSYEQYF. The chain has TRBV6-8 and TRBJ2-7; D may be TRBD2 (6 bases). Between the trimmed V and J ends, which lost 4 bases and 1 base, there was a span of 11 bases. Per germline, CDR1 MNHGY and CDR2 SAAAGT. CDR3 length equals 14 residues.

J is TRBJ2-5 and V is TRBV7-1, with D uncertain. TRBV7-1 is filed as an ORF, its function uncertain. CDR3 size: 13 residues. The V end lost 6 bases, the J end lost 4 bases, and 12 bases lay between the germline ends. The CDR3 region is CASRALSGETQYF. The CDR3 coding sequence is TGTGCCAGCAGGGCTTTATCGGGAGAGACCCAGTACTTC.

The V gene is TRBV6-8, the J gene TRBJ1-3; 8 nucleotides align to TRBD1. The CDR3 is made up of 16 amino acids. The germline gives CDR1 MNHGY, CDR2 SAAAGT. The J segment lost 2 bases and the V segment lost 6 bases, leaving 9 bases of the junction unmatched. CDR3 residues: CASRRDSTGAGNTIYF. DNA for the CDR3: TGTGCCAGCAGGAGAGATTCGACAGGGGCTGGAAACACCATATATTTT.

V is TRBV29-1 and J is TRBJ2-5; a weak D match, TRBD1 (6 bases). From germline, CDR1 is SQVTM and CDR2 ANQGSEA. This CDR3 has 14 residues. V was shortened by 4 bases and J by 5 bases, with 17 bases between the two germline ends. CDR3 in amino acids: CSVVETGRGETQYF. CDR3 DNA: TGCAGCGTTGTAGAGACAGGAAGGGGGGAGACCCAGTACTTC.

The genes are TRBV19 and TRBJ2-1; D possibly corresponds to TRBD2 (7 bases). The CDR3 is 15 amino acids. V lost 5 bases, J lost 1 base, and 12 bases lay in between. Germline CDR1 reads LNHDA; CDR2 reads SQIVND (reference sequence). The CDR3 DNA is TGTGCCAGTAGTCTGGGAGGGGGTTCCTACAATGAGCAGTTCTTC. This translates into CASSLGGGSYNEQFF.

The chain uses TRBV11-3 and TRBJ2-2; TRBD1 is a possible D gene (5 bases). Germline loops: CDR1 SGHNT, CDR2 YENEEA. Between the trimmed V and J ends, which lost 3 bases and 3 bases, there was a span of 11 bases. This CDR3 has 15 residues. The CDR3, as DNA: TGTGCCAGCAGCTTGGGGCTCGTTCACACCGGGGAGCTGTTTTTT. Its protein product is CASSLGLVHTGELFF.

The chain recombines TRBV19 with TRBJ2-1; TRBD2 agrees at 11 bases. J lost 11 bases, V lost 5 bases, and 11 bases had no gene match. This CDR3 comprises 15 residues. The germline V gene encodes CDR1 LNHDA and CDR2 SQIVND (reference sequence). The CDR3 DNA is TGTGCCAGTAGTTCCCCGATTAGCGGGAGGGCCCAGCAGTTCTTC. This gives the protein CASSSPISGRAQQFF. The full variable domain, completed using reference TRBV19 and TRBJ2-1, is DGGITQSPKYLFRKEGQNVTLSCEQNLNHDAMYWYRQDPGQGLRLIYYSQIVNDFQKGDIAEGYSVSREKKESFPLTVTSAQKNPTAFYLCASSSPISGRAQQFFGPGTRLTVL.

This sequence joins TRBV18 and TRBJ1-5; 10 positions agree with TRBD1. Per germline, CDR1 KGHSH and CDR2 LQKENI. This CDR3 region has 15 residues. The V gene end was trimmed by 0 bases and the J gene end by 7 bases; junction bases not matched to a gene: 3. The CDR3: CASSPPGTGDQPQHF. CDR3 bases: TGTGCCAGCTCACCACCGGGGACAGGGGACCAGCCCCAGCATTTT. Drawing the rest from reference TRBV18 and TRBJ1-5, the complete variable domain is NAGVMQNPRHLVRRRGQEARLRCSPMKGHSHVYWYRQLPEEGLKFMVYLQKENIIDESGMPKERFSAEFPKEGPSILRIQQVVRGDSAAYFCASSPPGTGDQPQHFGDGTRLSIL.

This chain uses TRBV9 with TRBJ1-4, with D hard to call. This CDR3 comprises 17 residues. Germline V gene lookup returns CDR1 SGDLS and CDR2 YYNGEE. The V end was cut by 8 bases, the J end by 0 bases, with 20 bases between. Written as DNA, the CDR3 is TGTGCCAGGAGCTGGGGAGAGCCCCTTGCAACTAATGAAAAACTGTTTTTT. Its translation is CARSWGEPLATNEKLFF.

The chain links TRBV22-1 to TRBJ1-4. TRBV22-1 is an annotated pseudogene. This CDR3 region has 13 residues. DNA for the CDR3: TGTGCCAGCAGTGGGGGGGAGGAAGAAAAACTGTTTTTT. Its protein product is CASSGGEEEKLFF.

The chain couples TRBV14 to TRBJ2-3, with unresolved D. The CDR3 loop spans 16 amino acids. V was shortened by 0 bases and J by 5 bases, with 15 bases between the two germline ends. Germline CDR1 SGHDN, CDR2 FVKESK. CDR3: CASSQDYFSVQDTQYF. CDR3 nucleotides: TGTGCCAGCAGCCAAGATTATTTCTCGGTACAAGATACGCAGTATTTT.

The chain uses TRBV28 and TRBJ2-3; 7 positions agree with TRBD1. Germline CDR1 and CDR2: MDHEN and SYDVKM. V lost 6 bases, J lost 1 base, and 10 bases stayed unmatched. The CDR3 covers 16 residues. The CDR3 DNA reads TGTGCCAGCAGAACCTCTCCCCAGGGGGGCACAGATACGCAGTATTTT. It encodes CASRTSPQGGTDTQYF.

The chain combines TRBV4-1 with TRBJ2-1; D ambiguous. The length of the CDR3 is 13 residues. Germline loops: CDR1 MGHRA, CDR2 YSYEKL. V lost 4 bases to trimming and J lost 5 bases, with 9 bases between them. CDR3 protein: CASSRVLNNEQFF. Written as DNA, the CDR3 is TGCGCCAGCAGCCGAGTTCTGAACAATGAGCAGTTCTTC.

The V and J genes are TRBV6-8 and TRBJ1-6; D perhaps matches TRBD1 (6 bases). This CDR3 contains 14 residues. Germline loops: CDR1 MNHGY, CDR2 SAAAGT. Trimming took off 4 bases at V and 10 bases at J, with 14 bases between the two ends. The CDR3 region is CASSSLTGLSPLHF. The CDR3 DNA is TGTGCCAGCAGTTCCCTGACAGGACTCTCACCCCTCCACTTT.